This is a list of T cell receptor beta chains from one sample in a study of cytomegalovirus exposure and HLA in healthy donors. Repertoires were generated with immunoSEQ multiplex PCR, while TCRdb's copy carries only in-frame clones and drops some. Here the sample spans around 130,000 clones, roughly 66% being singletons. The sequencing sample was made of PBMCs. These TCRs come from a woman aged 60-75 years in good health and CMV-seronegative. Each CDR3 is given with its conserved first and last residue. Each record gives: V gene, clone size, D gene, J gene, CDR3 protein, CDR3 DNA. The D gene is left open where the match is weak. A row's size may be missing; if present it is once, few, many or a size class.

V: TRBV11-1; size: .; D: TRBD1; J: TRBJ1-2; CDR3: CASSRPTGKSYTF; DNA: TGTGCCAGCAGCAGACCGACAGGGAAGAGCTACACCTTC
V: TRBV28; size: once; D: TRBD2; J: TRBJ2-3; CDR3: CASSPMGLAGDTDTQYF; DNA: TGTGCCAGCAGCCCCATGGGGCTAGCGGGAGATACAGATACGCAGTATTTT
V: TRBV6-1; size: few; D: .; J: TRBJ1-6; CDR3: CASSRAGQPNSPLHF; DNA: TGTGCCAGCAGTCGGGCAGGACAGCCGAATTCACCCCTCCACTTT
V: TRBV5-1; size: .; D: .; J: TRBJ1-6; CDR3: CASSLDRTPLHF; DNA: TGCGCCAGCAGCTTAGACAGAACACCCCTCCACTTT
V: TRBV6-4; size: few; D: TRBD1; J: TRBJ1-4; CDR3: CASSATGGLNEKLFF; DNA: TGTGCCAGCAGCGCGACAGGGGGCCTTAATGAAAAACTGTTTTTT
V: TRBV7-9; size: few; D: .; J: TRBJ1-4; CDR3: CASSLILGDGEKLFF; DNA: TGTGCCAGCAGCTTAATTCTAGGGGATGGGGAAAAACTGTTTTTT
V: TRBV6-1; size: .; D: .; J: TRBJ1-1; CDR3: CASSESNTEAFF; DNA: TGTGCCAGCAGTGAGAGTAACACTGAAGCTTTCTTT
V: TRBV19; size: .; D: .; J: TRBJ2-2; CDR3: CASSIVFGELFF; DNA: TGTGCCAGTAGTATTGTATTCGGGGAGCTGTTTTTT
V: TRBV9; size: .; D: TRBD2; J: TRBJ2-7; CDR3: CASSAGLAAYEQYF; DNA: TGTGCCAGCAGTGCGGGACTAGCGGCCTACGAGCAGTACTTC
V: TRBV27; size: .; D: .; J: TRBJ1-2; CDR3: CASSFRQVRANYGYTF; DNA: TGTGCCAGCAGTTTCCGACAGGTTCGCGCGAACTATGGCTACACCTTC
V: TRBV5-4; size: .; D: TRBD1; J: TRBJ2-7; CDR3: CASSLGTGAGYEQYF; DNA: TGTGCCAGCAGCTTGGGGACAGGGGCGGGCTACGAGCAGTACTTC
V: TRBV7-8; size: .; D: .; J: TRBJ2-5; CDR3: CASSSGRGYAGAAETQYF; DNA: TGTGCCAGCAGCTCAGGTCGCGGGTATGCGGGGGCGGCGGAGACCCAGTACTTC
V: TRBV6-5; size: .; D: .; J: TRBJ2-3; CDR3: CASRGITDTQYF; DNA: TGTGCCAGCCGGGGGATTACAGATACGCAGTATTTT
V: TRBV5-1; size: .; D: TRBD2; J: TRBJ2-2; CDR3: CASSLALAGTGELFF; DNA: TGCGCCAGCAGCTTGGCACTAGCGGGGACCGGGGAGCTGTTTTTT
V: TRBV29-1; size: .; D: .; J: TRBJ2-7; CDR3: CSVVGSGGSYEQYF; DNA: TGCAGCGTCGTGGGGTCCGGGGGATCCTACGAGCAGTACTTC
V: TRBV7-9; size: .; D: .; J: TRBJ1-6; CDR3: CASSLRTDNSPLHF; DNA: TGTGCCAGCAGCCTAAGGACAGATAATTCACCCCTCCACTTT
V: TRBV7-9; size: once; D: .; J: TRBJ1-4; CDR3: CASSFSMGPGGEKLFF; DNA: TGTGCCAGCAGCTTCTCCATGGGGCCTGGGGGGGAAAAACTGTTTTTT
V: TRBV9; size: .; D: .; J: TRBJ1-1; CDR3: CASSVVDRTEAFF; DNA: TGTGCCAGCAGCGTAGTGGACAGAACTGAAGCTTTCTTT
V: TRBV9; size: .; D: .; J: TRBJ2-3; CDR3: CASSVADSESDTQYF; DNA: TGTGCCAGCAGCGTAGCCGATAGTGAATCAGATACGCAGTATTTT
V: TRBV7-3; size: .; D: .; J: TRBJ1-1; CDR3: CASSGIKIGREGTEAFF; DNA: TGTGCCAGCAGCGGAATAAAGATAGGCAGGGAGGGGACTGAAGCTTTCTTT
V: TRBV5-1; size: .; D: .; J: TRBJ1-5; CDR3: CASSTSAGNQPQHF; DNA: TGCGCCAGCAGCACCAGTGCCGGCAATCAGCCCCAGCATTTT
V: TRBV2; size: .; D: TRBD1; J: TRBJ2-2; CDR3: CASSESGQGTGELFF; DNA: TGTGCCAGCAGTGAATCGGGACAGGGGACCGGGGAGCTGTTTTTT
V: TRBV5-6; size: .; D: .; J: TRBJ1-6; CDR3: CASSLSGWVSYNSPLHF; DNA: TGTGCCAGCAGCTTATCAGGGTGGGTCTCCTATAATTCACCCCTCCACTTT
V: TRBV4-1; size: .; D: .; J: TRBJ2-2; CDR3: CASSQEEYNSGELFF; DNA: TGCGCCAGCAGCCAAGAGGAGTACAATTCTGGGGAGCTGTTTTTT
V: TRBV27; size: few; D: .; J: TRBJ2-7; CDR3: CASSSPSRHRSYEQYF; DNA: TGTGCCAGCAGTTCCCCAAGTCGTCATCGGTCCTACGAGCAGTACTTC
V: TRBV10-3; size: few; D: TRBD2; J: TRBJ2-2; CDR3: CAISGYLAGDTGELFF; DNA: TGTGCCATCAGTGGGTACCTAGCGGGAGACACCGGGGAGCTGTTTTTT
V: TRBV7-9; size: .; D: TRBD1; J: TRBJ1-3; CDR3: CASSSIGTVSNTIYF; DNA: TGTGCCAGCAGCTCAATTGGGACAGTTAGTAACACCATATATTTT